Following are 16 T cell receptor beta chains from one sample sequenced in a study of tumor-infiltrating lymphocytes in primary liver carcinoma. RNA and DNA were co-extracted from about 19-30 mg of unsorted bulk tissue. TCR beta cDNA was made from approximately 540 ng total RNA with a constant-region primer. Employing slightly modified ARM-PCR, three nested multiplex PCR rounds were run, and these gave rise to the TCR beta libraries. The first two PCR rounds used TRBV1-TRBV30 primers with a Cbeta primer, approximately 10 cycles each. TCRdb processed the multiplex PCR reads anew with MiXCR; each CDR3 protein has one entry. The sample has 40,000 to 45,000 distinct CDR3 sequences; about three quarters are singletons. The sequencing input was liver tumor tissue from sampling region 2. As to subset: tumor region T2, inferior pole. These receptors were taken from a man aged 40-49 years with primary liver carcinoma and hepatitis B virus infection.

This clonotype showed up many times. J is TRBJ2-7 and V is TRBV28; 12 positions match TRBD2. Losses at the gene ends were 10 bases for V and 0 bases for J; bases not matched to a gene: 4. The CDR3 runs to 14 residues. Germline V gene sequence: CDR1 MDHEN, CDR2 SYDVKM. This chain's CDR3 is CAILAGGSSYEQYF. Written as DNA, the CDR3 is TGTGCCATCCTAGCGGGAGGGAGCTCCTACGAGCAGTACTTC.

CDR3 nucleotide sequence: TGTGCCAGCAGCCCCTGTTGGACTAGCCTAGCGGCCTTTGGAGAGGTCCAGTACTTC. Its protein is CASSPCWTSLAAFGEVQYF. This chain uses TRBV4-2 with TRBJ2-5; 8 bases fit TRBD2. The CDR3 spans 19 residues. The trim removed 4 bases at V and 10 bases at J, leaving 26 bases unmatched. Germline V lookup: CDR1 LGHNA, CDR2 YNFKEQ.

This clonotype turned up a few times. A read error is possible here, since a much larger clone lies one base away. The chain recombines TRBV24-1 with TRBJ2-5; TRBD1 agrees at 7 bases. The CDR3 sequence is 15 residues long. Germline loops: CDR1 KGHDR, CDR2 SFDVKD. The CDR3 spells CATSDPRTGGETLYF. The CDR3 DNA reads as TGTGCCACCAGTGACCCTCGGACAGGTGGGGAGACCCTGTACTTC.

This clonotype was observed at least ten times. The chain carries TRBV5-6 and TRBJ2-6; TRBD1 matches at 7 bases. V lost 6 bases, J lost 0 bases, and 9 bases stayed unmatched. The CDR3 extends over 17 amino acids. Germline CDR1 SGHDT, CDR2 YYEEEE. In DNA, the CDR3 is TGTGCCAGCAACCAGGACAGGTTGTCCTCTGGGGCCAACGTCCTGACTTTC. It encodes CASNQDRLSSGANVLTF. The full variable domain, in which reference TRBV5-6 and TRBJ2-6 provide the parts outside the CDR3, is DAGVTQSPTHLIKTRGQQVTLRCSPKSGHDTVSWYQQALGQGPQFIFQYYEEEERQRGNFPDRFSGHQFPNYSSELNVNALLLGDSALYLCASNQDRLSSGANVLTFGAGSRLTVL.

In its sample, this clonotype ranks as large. The rearrangement joins TRBV14 to TRBJ2-1; TRBD2 matches at 8 bases. The CDR3 spans 16 residues. V dropped 6 bases and J dropped 5; count of bases not matched to a gene: 12. Germline values: CDR1 SGHDN, CDR2 FVKESK. The CDR3 DNA reads TGTGCCAGCAGTGCCGTAGCGGGATGGGTAAACAATGAGCAGTTCTTC. Translation gives CASSAVAGWVNNEQFF.

A word on this clonotype: At one end the junction does not follow the germline gene, possibly because of a read error. This chain joins TRBV7-3 and TRBJ2-1; no clear D. The CDR3 covers 15 residues. The germline gives CDR1 SGHTA, CDR2 FQGTGA. The CDR3 reads CVSSPGQPHNNEQFF. The CDR3 coding sequence is TGTGTCAGCAGCCCCGGGCAGCCACACAACAATGAGCAGTTCTTC. Together with reference TRBV7-3 and TRBJ2-1, the CDR3 gives the full variable domain: GAGVSQTPSNKVTEKGKYVELRCDPISGHTALYWYRQSLGQGPEFLIYFQGTGAADDSGLPNDRFFAVRPEGSVSTLKIQRTERGDSAVYLCVSSPGQPHNNEQFFGPGTRLTVL.

The rearrangement joins TRBV7-9 to TRBJ2-7; D may match TRBD1 or TRBD2 (5 bases each). Trimming left V 7 bases short and J 6 bases short, with 13 bases between. The CDR3 is made up of 12 amino acids. The germline CDR1 and CDR2 sequences are SEHNR and FQNEAQ (reference sequence). The CDR3 reads CASNQGESEQYF. The CDR3 DNA follows: TGTGCCAGCAACCAGGGAGAGAGCGAGCAGTACTTC.

This clonotype was observed a few times. Since a much larger clone is just one base distant, this may be a read error. The chain employs TRBV9 and TRBJ1-2; D remains unclear. Germline V gene sequence: CDR1 SGDLS, CDR2 YYNGEE. The CDR3 sequence is 14 residues long. The CDR3 DNA reads TGTGCCAGCAGCCTCGGGCCGGTTAACAATGGCTACACCTTC. This encodes CASSLGPVNNGYTF.

This clonotype was found a few times. A read error may account for a junction end that differs from germline. The J gene is TRBJ1-2, the V gene TRBV6-1; perhaps TRBD1 as D (6 bases). Germline CDR1 is MNHNS and CDR2 is SASEGT. This CDR3 is 14 amino acids long. The CDR3 is CVNTTTAGDYGYTF. The CDR3 DNA sequence: TGCGTCAACACCACAACGGCAGGGGACTATGGCTACACCTTC.

On this clonotype: At one boundary the junction diverges from the germline segment, which might be a read error. The chain is built from TRBV20-1 and TRBJ1-1, with D maybe TRBD1 (6 bases). This CDR3 is 14 amino acids long. The V gene's germline CDR1 is DFQATT and CDR2 SNEGSKA (reference sequence). The CDR3: CSASPGTRNTVAFF. CDR3 nucleotide sequence: TGCAGTGCTAGTCCCGGGACACGGAACACTGTAGCTTTCTTT.

Of note for this clonotype: Its ends do not fully match the called genes, so a read error is possible. The chain combines TRBV11-3 with TRBJ2-1; no clear D gene. This CDR3 contains 14 residues. CDR1 SGHNT and CDR2 YENEEA come from the germline V gene. The CDR3 sequence: CASSLGVRSNEQFF. Written as DNA, the CDR3 is TGTGCCAGCAGCTTAGGGGTCAGGAGCAATGAGCAATTCTTC. Based on the CDR3 plus reference TRBV11-3 and TRBJ2-1, the full variable domain is EAGVVQSPRYKIIEKKQPVAFWCNPISGHNTLYWYLQNLGQGPELLIRYENEEAVDDSQLPKDRFSAERLKGVDSTLKIQPAELGDSAVYLCASSLGVRSNEQFFGPGTRLTVL.

Concerning this clonotype: One end of the junction varies from germline; a read error may be responsible. The rearrangement uses TRBV11-3 and TRBJ2-1, with no clear D. The CDR3 contains 14 residues. The germline V gene has CDR1 SGHNT and CDR2 YENEEA. The CDR3 spells CPSSLGLTNNEQFF. CDR3 coding DNA: TGTCCCAGTAGCTTAGGCCTCACGAACAATGAGCAGTTCTTC.

The V gene is TRBV12-3 or TRBV12-4, the J gene TRBJ1-2; possibly TRBD1 for D (6 bases). This CDR3 is 12 amino acids long. Trimming removed 8 bases from V and 4 bases from J, with 11 bases in between. The CDR3 DNA is TGTGCCAGCGGCAAAGGGGGCTATGGCTACACCTTC. This translates into CASGKGGYGYTF.

The gene calls are TRBV28 and TRBJ2-7; D gene uncertain. CDR1 is MDHEN and CDR2 is SYDVKM in the germline V gene. Between the trimmed V and J ends, which lost 5 bases and 6 bases, there was a span of 8 bases. The CDR3 is 11 amino acids. The CDR3 DNA follows: TGTGCCAGCAGTGCCCCATTCGAGCAGTACTTC. The encoded protein is CASSAPFEQYF.

On this clonotype itself: A read error is likely, as this CDR3 ends without the conserved phenylalanine or tryptophan. J is TRBJ2-1 and V is TRBV7-9; D remains unclear. CDR1 and CDR2 (germline): SEHNR, FQNEAQ (reference sequence). V was cut by 5 bases and J by 7 bases, with 12 bases left in between. The CDR3 has 13 amino acids. In DNA form, the CDR3 reads TGTGCCAGCAGCCAATCTCTAGTGAATGAGCAGTTCCTC. This sequence encodes CASSQSLVNEQFL.

The table lists this clonotype with a few counts. One end of the junction does not line up with germline, which may come from a read error. This chain connects TRBV11-1 to TRBJ2-5; perhaps D is TRBD1 or TRBD2 (5 bases each). The CDR3 covers 12 residues. Germline V gene lookup returns CDR1 SGHAT and CDR2 FQDESV (reference sequence). CDR3 sequence: CASSLQGEAQYF. The CDR3 nucleotides read TGTGCCAGCAGTTTGCAGGGAGAGGCCCAGTACTTC.